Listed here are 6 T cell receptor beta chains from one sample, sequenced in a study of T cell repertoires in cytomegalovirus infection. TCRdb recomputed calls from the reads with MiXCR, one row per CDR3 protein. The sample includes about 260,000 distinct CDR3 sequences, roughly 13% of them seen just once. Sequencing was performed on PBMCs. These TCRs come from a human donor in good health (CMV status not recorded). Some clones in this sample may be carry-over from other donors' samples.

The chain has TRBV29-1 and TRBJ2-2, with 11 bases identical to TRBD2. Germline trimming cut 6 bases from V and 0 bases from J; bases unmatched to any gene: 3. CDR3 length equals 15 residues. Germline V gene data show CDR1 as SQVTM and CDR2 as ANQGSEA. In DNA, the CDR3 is TGCAGCGTACGACTAGCGGGACCGAACACCGGGGAGCTGTTTTTT. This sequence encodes CSVRLAGPNTGELFF.

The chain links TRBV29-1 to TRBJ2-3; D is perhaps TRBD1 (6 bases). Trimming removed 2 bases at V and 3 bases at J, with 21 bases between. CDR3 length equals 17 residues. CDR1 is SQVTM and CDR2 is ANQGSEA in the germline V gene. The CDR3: CSVELGARSPQTDTQYF. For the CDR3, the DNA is TGCAGCGTTGAACTGGGGGCGCGGTCCCCCCAAACAGATACGCAGTATTTT.

The CDR3 DNA follows: TGCAGTGCTGGGCCGGGACAAGAGACCCAGTACTTC. Protein: CSAGPGQETQYF. The chain couples TRBV20-1 to TRBJ2-5, with D possibly matching TRBD2 (5 bases). The V end lost 5 bases, the J end lost 2 bases, and 9 bases lay between the germline ends. The germline V gene has CDR1 DFQATT and CDR2 SNEGSKA (reference sequence). This CDR3 contains 12 residues.

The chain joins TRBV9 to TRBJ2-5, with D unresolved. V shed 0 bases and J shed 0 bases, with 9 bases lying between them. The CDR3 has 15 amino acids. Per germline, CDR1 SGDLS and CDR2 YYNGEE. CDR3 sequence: CASSVGDMYQETQYF. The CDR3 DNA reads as TGTGCCAGCAGCGTAGGCGACATGTACCAAGAGACCCAGTACTTC. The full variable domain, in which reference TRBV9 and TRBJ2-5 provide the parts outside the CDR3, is DSGVTQTPKHLITATGQRVTLRCSPRSGDLSVYWYQQSLDQGLQFLIQYYNGEERAKGNILERFSAQQFPDLHSELNLSSLELGDSALYFCASSVGDMYQETQYFGPGTRLLVL.

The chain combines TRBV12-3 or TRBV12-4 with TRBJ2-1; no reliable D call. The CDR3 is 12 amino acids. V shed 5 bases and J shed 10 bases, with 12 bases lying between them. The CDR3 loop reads CASSTSALEQFF. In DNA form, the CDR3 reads TGTGCCAGCAGTACGTCAGCGTTAGAGCAGTTCTTC.

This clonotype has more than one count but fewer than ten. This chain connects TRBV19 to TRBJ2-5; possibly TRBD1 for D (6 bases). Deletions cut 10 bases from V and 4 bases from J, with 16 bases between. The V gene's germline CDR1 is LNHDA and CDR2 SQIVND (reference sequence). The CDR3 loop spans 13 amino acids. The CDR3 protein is CATSTARGETQYF. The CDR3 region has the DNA TGTGCCACCTCAACGGCCAGGGGAGAGACCCAGTACTTC.